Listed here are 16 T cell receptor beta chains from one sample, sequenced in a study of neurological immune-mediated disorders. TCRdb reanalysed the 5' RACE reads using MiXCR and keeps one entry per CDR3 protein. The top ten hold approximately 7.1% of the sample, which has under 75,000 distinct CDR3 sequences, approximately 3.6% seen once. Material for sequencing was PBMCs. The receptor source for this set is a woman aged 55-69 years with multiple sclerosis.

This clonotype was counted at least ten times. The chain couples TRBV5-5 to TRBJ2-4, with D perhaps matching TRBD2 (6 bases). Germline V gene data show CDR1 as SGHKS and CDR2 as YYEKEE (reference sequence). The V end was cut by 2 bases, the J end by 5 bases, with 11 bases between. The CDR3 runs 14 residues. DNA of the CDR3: TGTGCCAGCAGCTTCGCGGGGAGCGAAAACATTCAGTACTTC. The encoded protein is CASSFAGSENIQYF.

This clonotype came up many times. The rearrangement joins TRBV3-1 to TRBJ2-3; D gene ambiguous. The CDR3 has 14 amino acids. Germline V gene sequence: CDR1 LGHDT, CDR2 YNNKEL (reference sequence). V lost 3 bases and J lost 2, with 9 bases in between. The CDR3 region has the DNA TGTGCCAGCAGCCACCATGTAGACACAGATACGCAGTATTTT. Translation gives CASSHHVDTDTQYF.

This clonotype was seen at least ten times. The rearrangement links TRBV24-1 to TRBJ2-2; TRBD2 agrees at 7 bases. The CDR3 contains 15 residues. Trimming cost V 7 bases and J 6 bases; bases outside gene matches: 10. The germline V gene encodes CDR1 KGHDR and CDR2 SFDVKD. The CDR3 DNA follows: TGTGCCACCAGCGGAGGGAGGGCTAGGTCCGGGGAGCTGTTTTTT. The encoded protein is CATSGGRARSGELFF.

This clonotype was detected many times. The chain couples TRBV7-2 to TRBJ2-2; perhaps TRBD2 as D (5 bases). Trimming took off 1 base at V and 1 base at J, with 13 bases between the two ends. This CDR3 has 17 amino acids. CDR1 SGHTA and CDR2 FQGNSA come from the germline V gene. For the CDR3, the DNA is TGTGCCAGCAGCTTAGTGTTTTCGAGGGTGAACACCGGGGAGCTGTTTTTT. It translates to CASSLVFSRVNTGELFF.

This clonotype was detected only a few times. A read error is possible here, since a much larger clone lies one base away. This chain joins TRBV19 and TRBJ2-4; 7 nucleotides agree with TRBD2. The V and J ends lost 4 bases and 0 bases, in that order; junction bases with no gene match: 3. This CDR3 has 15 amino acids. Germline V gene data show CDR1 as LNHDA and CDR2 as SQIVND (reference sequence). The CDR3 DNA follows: TGTGCCAGTAGTAACTCGGGGGGAGCCAAAAACATTCAGTACTTC. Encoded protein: CASSNSGGAKNIQYF.

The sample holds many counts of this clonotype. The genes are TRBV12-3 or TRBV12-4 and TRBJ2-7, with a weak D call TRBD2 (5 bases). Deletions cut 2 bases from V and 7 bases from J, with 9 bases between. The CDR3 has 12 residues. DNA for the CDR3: TGTGCCAGCAGTTTATCGCCGGGGGAGCAGTACTTC. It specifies CASSLSPGEQYF.

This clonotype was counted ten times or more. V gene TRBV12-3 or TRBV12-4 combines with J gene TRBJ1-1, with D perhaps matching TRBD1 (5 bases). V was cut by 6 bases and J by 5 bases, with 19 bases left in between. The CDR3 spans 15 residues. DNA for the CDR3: TGTGCCAGCAGCAAAGGAATCTTCAGGGAGACTGAAGCTTTCTTT. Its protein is CASSKGIFRETEAFF.

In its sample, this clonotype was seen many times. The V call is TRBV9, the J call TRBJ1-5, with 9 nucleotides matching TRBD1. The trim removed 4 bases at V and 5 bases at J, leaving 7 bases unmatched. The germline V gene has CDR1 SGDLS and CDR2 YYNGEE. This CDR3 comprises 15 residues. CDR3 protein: CASSPGTGRDQPQHF. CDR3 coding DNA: TGTGCCAGCAGCCCAGGGACAGGGAGGGATCAGCCCCAGCATTTT. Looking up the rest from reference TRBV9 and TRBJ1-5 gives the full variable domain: DSGVTQTPKHLITATGQRVTLRCSPRSGDLSVYWYQQSLDQGLQFLIQYYNGEERAKGNILERFSAQQFPDLHSELNLSSLELGDSALYFCASSPGTGRDQPQHFGDGTRLSIL.

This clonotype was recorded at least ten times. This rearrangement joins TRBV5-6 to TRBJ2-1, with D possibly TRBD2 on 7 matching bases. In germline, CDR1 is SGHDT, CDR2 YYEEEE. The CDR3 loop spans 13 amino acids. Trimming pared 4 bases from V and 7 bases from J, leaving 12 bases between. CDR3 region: CASSSGTINEQFF. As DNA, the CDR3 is TGTGCCAGCAGCAGCGGGACAATAAATGAGCAGTTCTTC.

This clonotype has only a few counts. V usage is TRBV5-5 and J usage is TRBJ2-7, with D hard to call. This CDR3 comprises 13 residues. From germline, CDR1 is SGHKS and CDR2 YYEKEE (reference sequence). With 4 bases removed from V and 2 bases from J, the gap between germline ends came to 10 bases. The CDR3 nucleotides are TGTGCCAGCAGCCCCCAGATAGCCTACGAGCAGTACTTC. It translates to CASSPQIAYEQYF. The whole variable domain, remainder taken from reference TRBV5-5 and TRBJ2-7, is DAGVTQSPTHLIKTRGQQVTLRCSPISGHKSVSWYQQVLGQGPQFIFQYYEKEERGRGNFPDRFSARQFPNYSSELNVNALLLGDSALYLCASSPQIAYEQYFGPGTRLTVT.

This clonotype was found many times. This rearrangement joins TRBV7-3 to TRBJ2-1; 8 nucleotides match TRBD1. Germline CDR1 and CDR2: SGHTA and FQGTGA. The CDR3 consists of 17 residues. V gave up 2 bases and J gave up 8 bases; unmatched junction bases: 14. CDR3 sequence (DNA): TGTGCCAGCAGCTTATCTGCGCCCAGGACAGGGCTTGATGAGCAGTTCTTC. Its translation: CASSLSAPRTGLDEQFF.

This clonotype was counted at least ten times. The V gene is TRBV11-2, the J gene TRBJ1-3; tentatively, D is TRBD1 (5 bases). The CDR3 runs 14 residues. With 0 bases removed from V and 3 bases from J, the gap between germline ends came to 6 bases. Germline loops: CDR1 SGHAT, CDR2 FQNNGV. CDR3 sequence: CASSLDRVGNTIYF. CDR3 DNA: TGTGCCAGCAGCTTAGACAGGGTTGGAAACACCATATATTTT.

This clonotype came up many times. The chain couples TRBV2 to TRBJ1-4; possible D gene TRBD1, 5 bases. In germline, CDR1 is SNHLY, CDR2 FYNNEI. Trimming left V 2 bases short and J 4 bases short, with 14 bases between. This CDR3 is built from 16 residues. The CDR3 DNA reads TGTGCCAGCAGTGAATCGGAGACAGCTAGTAATGAAAAACTGTTTTTT. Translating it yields CASSESETASNEKLFF.

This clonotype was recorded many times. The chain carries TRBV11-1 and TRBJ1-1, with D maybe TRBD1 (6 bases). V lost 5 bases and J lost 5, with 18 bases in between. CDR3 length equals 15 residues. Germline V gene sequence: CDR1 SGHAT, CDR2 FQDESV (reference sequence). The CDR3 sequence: CASSLSRGRTTEAFF. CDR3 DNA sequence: TGTGCCAGCAGCCTATCACGGGGGCGAACTACTGAAGCTTTCTTT.

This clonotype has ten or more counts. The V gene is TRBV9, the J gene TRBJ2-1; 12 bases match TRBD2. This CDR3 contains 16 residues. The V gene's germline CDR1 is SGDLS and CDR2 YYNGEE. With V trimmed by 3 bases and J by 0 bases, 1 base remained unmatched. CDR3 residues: CASSGGLAGSYNEQFF. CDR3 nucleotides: TGTGCCAGCAGCGGGGGACTAGCGGGCTCCTACAATGAGCAGTTCTTC.

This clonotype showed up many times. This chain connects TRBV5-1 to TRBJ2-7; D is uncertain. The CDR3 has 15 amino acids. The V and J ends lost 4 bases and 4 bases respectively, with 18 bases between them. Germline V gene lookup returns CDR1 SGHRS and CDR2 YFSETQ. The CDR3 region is CASSHPADRSYEQYF. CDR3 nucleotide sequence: TGCGCCAGCAGCCACCCGGCGGACCGTTCTTACGAGCAGTACTTC.